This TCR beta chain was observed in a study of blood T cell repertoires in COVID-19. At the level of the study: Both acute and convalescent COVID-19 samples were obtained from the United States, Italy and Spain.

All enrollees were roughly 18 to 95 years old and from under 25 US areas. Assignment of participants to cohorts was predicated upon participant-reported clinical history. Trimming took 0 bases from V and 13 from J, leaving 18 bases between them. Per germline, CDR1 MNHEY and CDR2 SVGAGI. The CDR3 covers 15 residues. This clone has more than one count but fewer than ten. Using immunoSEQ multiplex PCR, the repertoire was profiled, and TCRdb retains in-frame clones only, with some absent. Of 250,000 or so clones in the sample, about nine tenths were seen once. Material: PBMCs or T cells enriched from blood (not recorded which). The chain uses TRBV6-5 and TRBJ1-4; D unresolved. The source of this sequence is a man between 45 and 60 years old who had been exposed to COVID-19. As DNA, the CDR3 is TGTGCCAGCAGTTACTCACAGACTATTTATGGCGGACTGTTTTTT. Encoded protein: CASSYSQTIYGGLFF.